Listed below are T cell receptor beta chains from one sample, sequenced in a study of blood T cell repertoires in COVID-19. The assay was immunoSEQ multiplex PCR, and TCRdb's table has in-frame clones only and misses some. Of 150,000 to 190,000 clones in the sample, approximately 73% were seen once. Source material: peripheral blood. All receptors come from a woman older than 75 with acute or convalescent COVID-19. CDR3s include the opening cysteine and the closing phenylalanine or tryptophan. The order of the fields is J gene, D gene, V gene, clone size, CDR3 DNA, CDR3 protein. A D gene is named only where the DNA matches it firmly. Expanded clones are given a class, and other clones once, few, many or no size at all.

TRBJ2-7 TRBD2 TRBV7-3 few TGTGCCAGCAGCTTCCTGGGGGGGTCCTACGAGCAGTACTTC CASSFLGGSYEQYF
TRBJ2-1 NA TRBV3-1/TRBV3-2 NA TGTGCCAGCAGCCAAGGTCGGGGGGCCTCTCAGCAGTTCTTC CASSQGRGASQQFF
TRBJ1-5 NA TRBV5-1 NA TGCGCCAGCAGCCCGGAGGGGAGCAATCAGCCCCAGCATTTT CASSPEGSNQPQHF
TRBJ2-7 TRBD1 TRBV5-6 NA TGTGCCAGCAGCTTCGGACAGGGCATCTACGAGCAGTACTTC CASSFGQGIYEQYF
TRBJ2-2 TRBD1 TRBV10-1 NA TGCGCCAGCAGTGACCCCAGGGGGACGAACACCGGGGAGCTGTTTTTT CASSDPRGTNTGELFF
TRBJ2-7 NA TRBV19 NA TGTGCCAGTAGTATACAGGGACACTCCTACGAGCAGTACTTC CASSIQGHSYEQYF
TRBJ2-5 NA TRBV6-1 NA TGTGCCAGCAGTGAGACCCGGGACTCGCAAGAGACCCAGTACTTC CASSETRDSQETQYF
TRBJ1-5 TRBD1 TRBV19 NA TGTGCCAGTAGTCCCGAGACAGGGTATGTGGGCAATCAGCCCCAGCATTTT CASSPETGYVGNQPQHF
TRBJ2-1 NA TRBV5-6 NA TGTGCCAGCACCAGGGCGGGAACTCAGTTCTTC CASTRAGTQFF
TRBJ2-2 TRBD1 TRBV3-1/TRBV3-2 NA TGTGCCAGCAGCCCCCTCTGGGACAGCCTTGACACCGGGGAGCTGTTTTTT CASSPLWDSLDTGELFF
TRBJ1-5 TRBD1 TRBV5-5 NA TGTGCCAGCAGCTTAATGCCCGGACAGGCTGGAGGTAGCAATCAGCCCCAGCATTTT CASSLMPGQAGGSNQPQHF
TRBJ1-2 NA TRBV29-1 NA TGCAGCGTCGACGACAGCTATGGCTACACCTTC CSVDDSYGYTF
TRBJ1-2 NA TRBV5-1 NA TGCGCCAACCCAATGGAGCCAGGGAGGCAGATCTATGGCTACACCTTC CANPMEPGRQIYGYTF
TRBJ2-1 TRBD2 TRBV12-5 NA TGTGCTAGTGGTCCTGGACTAGCGGGAGAGAATGAGCAGTTCTTC CASGPGLAGENEQFF
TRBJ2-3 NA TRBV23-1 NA TGCGCCAGCAGTCAAGGGGTTGAGGGTACGCAGTATTTT CASSQGVEGTQYF
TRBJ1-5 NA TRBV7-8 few TGTGCCAGCAGCTTAGCGCGGGACTTCAATCAGCCCCAGCATTTT CASSLARDFNQPQHF
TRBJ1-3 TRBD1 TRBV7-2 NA TGTGCCAGCAGTTTGGGGGAGACAGGGGGAAACACCATATATTTT CASSLGETGGNTIYF
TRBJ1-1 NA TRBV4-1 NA TGCGCCAGCAGCCAAGATTGGGAGGCGGTGAACACTGAAGCTTTCTTT CASSQDWEAVNTEAFF
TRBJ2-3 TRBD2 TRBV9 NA TGTGCCAGCAGCCGAATTACGATTAGCGGGTTTGGCACAGATACGCAGTATTTT CASSRITISGFGTDTQYF
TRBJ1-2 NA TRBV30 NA TGTGCCTGGAGTTTAAGGAGCTATGGCTACACCTTC CAWSLRSYGYTF
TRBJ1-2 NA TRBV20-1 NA TGCAGTGCCCCAGGAGGGTTTCCGTACACCTTC CSAPGGFPYTF
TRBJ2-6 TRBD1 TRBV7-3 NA TGTGCCAGCAGCCCCCAGACAGGGGGCTTCTCTGGGGCCAACGTCCTGACTTTC CASSPQTGGFSGANVLTF
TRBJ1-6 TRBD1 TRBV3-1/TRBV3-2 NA TGTGCCAGCAGCGAATTAAACAGGGGCTGGAATTCACCCCTCCACTTT CASSELNRGWNSPLHF
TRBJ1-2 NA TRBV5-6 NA TGTGCCAGCAGCCCGGCAGGGTCCTATGGCTACACCTTC CASSPAGSYGYTF
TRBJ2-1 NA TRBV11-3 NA TGTGCCAGCAGCCGTGGACAGAGCACCTACAATGAGCAGTTCTTC CASSRGQSTYNEQFF
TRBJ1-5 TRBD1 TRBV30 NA TGTGCCTGGCAAGGGGGCCCAGGGCAGCCCCAGCATTTT CAWQGGPGQPQHF
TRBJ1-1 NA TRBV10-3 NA TGTGCCATCAGTGACACAGCCGAAGCTTTCTTT CAISDTAEAFF
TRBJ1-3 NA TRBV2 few TGTGCCAGCAGTTCAGGCTCTGGAAACACCATATATTTT CASSSGSGNTIYF
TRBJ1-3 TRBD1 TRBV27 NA TGTGCCAGCGCGACAGGGCGTGGAAACACCATATATTTT CASATGRGNTIYF
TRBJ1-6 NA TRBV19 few TGTGCCAGTAGTTTAAGACAGAGCAACAATTCACCCCTCCACTTT CASSLRQSNNSPLHF
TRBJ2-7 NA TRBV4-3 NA TGCGCCAGCAGCCAAGAGGGAGCGACCTACGAGCAGTACTTC CASSQEGATYEQYF
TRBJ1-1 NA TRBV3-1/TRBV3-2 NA TGTGCCAGCAGCCTACAAGTCGTGAACACTGAAGCTTTCTTT CASSLQVVNTEAFF
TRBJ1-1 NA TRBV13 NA TGTGCCAGCAGCCCCAACCCAGCAGGTGAAGCTTTCTTT CASSPNPAGEAFF
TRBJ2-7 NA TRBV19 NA TGTGCCAGTCGTGCGGTCCAGGGCTCCTACGAGCAGTACTTC CASRAVQGSYEQYF
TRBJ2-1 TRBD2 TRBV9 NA TGTGCCAGCAGCGTAGCTACCAGCGGGAGAGGCAATGAGCAGTTCTTC CASSVATSGRGNEQFF
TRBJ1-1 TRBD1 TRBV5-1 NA TGCGCCAGCAGCTACGGACAGGGATACAAGAACACTGAAGCTTTCTTT CASSYGQGYKNTEAFF
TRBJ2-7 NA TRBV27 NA TGTGCCAGCAGCCCCGGGGTCCGTGCCACGGGGAGCTACGAGCAGTACTTC CASSPGVRATGSYEQYF
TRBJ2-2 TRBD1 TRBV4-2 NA TGTGCCAGCAGCCAAGGGGTCCCAGGGGGCTTGAACACCGGGGAGCTGTTTTTT CASSQGVPGGLNTGELFF
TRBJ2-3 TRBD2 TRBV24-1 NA TGTGCCACCAGTGATTCGGGACTAGCGGATACGCAGTATTTT CATSDSGLADTQYF
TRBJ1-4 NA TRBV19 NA TGTGCCAGTAGTCCGCCCGGACAGACTAATGAAAAACTGTTTTTT CASSPPGQTNEKLFF